The 7 T cell receptor beta chains given below trace back to one sample, sequenced in a study of T cell responses to AZD1222 COVID-19 vaccine. Sequenced by immunoSEQ multiplex PCR; TCRdb stores in-frame clones only, minus some. The sample lists around 70,000 clones, nearly 90% occurring once. This specimen was peripheral blood, taken 28 days after the second AZD1222 dose. The receptor set was obtained from an adult who received the AZD1222 COVID-19 vaccine.

The chain recombines TRBV27 with TRBJ2-6, with no clear D. This CDR3 region has 15 residues. CDR1 MNHEY and CDR2 SMNVEV come from the germline V gene (reference sequence). V lost 3 bases, J lost 2 bases, and 8 bases lay in between. This CDR3 reads CASSFWRTGANVLTF. DNA of the CDR3: TGTGCCAGCAGTTTTTGGCGAACTGGGGCCAACGTCCTGACTTTC.

The rearrangement joins TRBV30 to TRBJ1-5; D might be TRBD1 (6 bases). The CDR3 length is 13 residues. Germline CDR1 and CDR2: GTSNPN and SVGIG (reference sequence). Trimming cost V 2 bases and J 7 bases, with 12 bases left between them. The CDR3 DNA follows: TGTGCCTGGAGTCTCCGGGGGCAGCAGCCCCAGCATTTT. It encodes CAWSLRGQQPQHF. Full variable domain (missing parts from reference TRBV30 and TRBJ1-5): SQTIHQWPATLVQPVGSPLSLECTVEGTSNPNLYWYRQAAGRGLQLLFYSVGIGQISSEVPQNLSASRPQDRQFILSSKKLLLSDSGFYLCAWSLRGQQPQHFGDGTRLSIL.

This clone was detected only once. The genes are TRBV6-5 and TRBJ1-2; TRBD1 is a possible D gene (6 bases). The length of the CDR3 is 15 residues. Germline lookup yields CDR1 MNHEY and CDR2 SVGAGI. The V gene lost 6 bases and the J gene lost 4 bases, with 18 bases spanning the gap. The DNA of the CDR3 is TGTGCCAGCAGCACCCGGGACATCTTTCGCTATGGCTACACCTTC. Residues: CASSTRDIFRYGYTF.

The rearrangement joins TRBV5-4 to TRBJ1-5; 8 nucleotides align to TRBD1. The length of the CDR3 is 15 residues. Germline values: CDR1 SGHNT, CDR2 YYREEE (reference sequence). Trimming cost V 2 bases and J 5 bases; bases outside gene matches: 6. CDR3 sequence: CASSLSGQGDQPQHF. The CDR3 bases are TGTGCCAGCAGCTTATCTGGACAGGGAGATCAGCCCCAGCATTTT.

The V and J genes are TRBV5-6 and TRBJ2-1; no clear D gene. Germline V CDR1 and CDR2: SGHDT, YYEEEE. Trimming cost V 2 bases and J 5 bases, with 11 bases left between them. This CDR3 is built from 14 residues. The DNA for the CDR3 is TGTGCCAGCAGCTTCGGATCCAGTAACAATGAGCAGTTCTTC. Translated: CASSFGSSNNEQFF.

The chain recombines TRBV2 with TRBJ1-3; D might be TRBD1 (5 bases). The germline V gene encodes CDR1 SNHLY and CDR2 FYNNEI. CDR3 size: 17 residues. The V gene lost 5 bases and the J gene lost 0 bases, with 17 bases spanning the gap. The CDR3 region has the DNA TGTGCCAGCAGTCGAAGGGCCGGGACGGGCTCTGGAAACACCATATATTTT. Its translation: CASSRRAGTGSGNTIYF.

The chain couples TRBV13 to TRBJ2-2; D may be TRBD1 (5 bases). V lost 4 bases and J lost 1, with 7 bases in between. CDR3 length equals 14 residues. Germline V gene lookup returns CDR1 PRHDT and CDR2 FYEKMQ (reference sequence). CDR3 residues: CASSSGQNTGELFF. The CDR3 nucleotides are TGTGCCAGCAGCTCAGGACAGAACACCGGGGAGCTGTTTTTT.